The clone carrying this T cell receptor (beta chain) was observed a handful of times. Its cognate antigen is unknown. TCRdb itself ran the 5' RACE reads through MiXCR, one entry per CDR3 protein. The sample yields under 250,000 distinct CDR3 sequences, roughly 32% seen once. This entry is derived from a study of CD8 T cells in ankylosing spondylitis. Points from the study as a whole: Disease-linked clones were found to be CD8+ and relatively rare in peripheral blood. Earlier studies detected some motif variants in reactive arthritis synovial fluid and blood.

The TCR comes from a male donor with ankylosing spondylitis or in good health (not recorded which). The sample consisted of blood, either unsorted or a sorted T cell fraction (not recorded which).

The CDR3 bases are TGCAGCGGTAAACGGACAGGCCCGTACAATGAGCAGTTCTTC. Its translation is CSGKRTGPYNEQFF. The chain is built from TRBV29-1 and TRBJ2-1; 7 nucleotides align to TRBD1. With V trimmed by 7 bases and J by 4 bases, 10 bases remained unmatched. Germline values: CDR1 SQVTM, CDR2 ANQGSEA. The length of the CDR3 is 14 residues.